This T cell receptor beta chain appears in the sequencing data of a study of blood T cell repertoires in COVID-19. Background on the study: Whether acute or convalescent, the COVID-19 samples came from the United States, Italy and Spain. From T cells, B-cell-depleted T cells, or PBMCs came the material, which was cDNA or gDNA.

In the source study's methods: Cell counts per sample came from amplifying reference gene primers. Sequencing used immunoSEQ multiplex PCR; TCRdb keeps in-frame clones, though not all of them. D and trimming come from the DNA, and the V and J calls and clone size come from that table. The sample holds 95,000 to 150,000 clones, 70% to 90% seen once. V dropped 0 bases and J dropped 7; count of bases not matched to a gene: 6. The length of the CDR3 is 15 residues. V usage is TRBV23-1 and J usage is TRBJ2-1; 7 nucleotides line up with TRBD1. TRBV23-1 carries the ORF label, with uncertain function. The TCR originated in a man aged 35-49 years with acute or convalescent COVID-19. Sequenced material: peripheral blood. The CDR3 here is CASSQSGQQGNEQFF. CDR3 in DNA: TGCGCCAGCAGTCAATCGGGGCAACAGGGGAATGAGCAGTTCTTC.